This T cell receptor (beta chain) stems from a study of blood T cells in healthy people across ages. V was trimmed by 10 bases and J by 2 bases, leaving 15 bases between them. CDR1 is MGHDK and CDR2 is SYGVNS in the germline V gene. There are 15 residues in the CDR3. Primed by a sample-barcoded 5' primer and a J-beta primer mix, a second PCR proceeded for about 6 to 11 cycles. TCRdb processed the 5' RACE reads anew with MiXCR; each CDR3 protein has one entry. The table records roughly 680,000 distinct CDR3 sequences, 45% to 60% of them present only once. This clonotype was counted ten times or more. Sequencing was carried out using blood. The TCR was taken from a woman over 75 in good health. The chain has TRBV25-1 and TRBJ2-6; TRBD1 is a possible D gene (6 bases). The CDR3 nucleotides read TGTGCCACCATGTATACAGGGACTGGGGCCAACGTCCTGACTTTC. Its translation: CATMYTGTGANVLTF.